This TCR beta chain comes out of a study of T cell repertoires in cytomegalovirus infection. Looking at the study overall: Well-studied HLA-B-restricted epitopes and recently identified HLA-C-restricted epitopes of CMV were both used in the study. Public TCR beta signatures provided an indication of both CMV infection and a matching HLA type. Study-level findings and limits: Summed frequency of public TCR beta families distinguished CMV carriers with the relevant HLA.

TCRdb reprocessed the reads via MiXCR and lists one record per CDR3 protein. The sample includes about 700,000 distinct CDR3 sequences, roughly 36% of them seen just once. This CDR3 comprises 14 residues. CDR1 and CDR2 (germline): DFQATT, SNEGSKA (reference sequence). The V gene end was trimmed by 2 bases and the J gene end by 5 bases; junction bases not matched to a gene: 3. Turning to this clonotype: Its cognate antigen is unknown.

The clonotype originates from a human donor in good health (CMV status not recorded). Some clones in this sample may be carry-over from other donors' samples. Sequencing used cultured PBMCs, obtained from culture after CMV antigen stimulation. The chain joins TRBV20-1 to TRBJ2-3, with 11 bases that match TRBD2. CDR3 DNA sequence: TGCAGTGCTAGAATAGCGGGAGGGAAAGATACGCAGTATTTT. Translation: CSARIAGGKDTQYF.